The 31 T cell receptor beta chains below come from one sample, sequenced in a study of blood T cells in healthy people across ages. Then a second PCR, running about 6 to 12 cycles, was carried out with a sample-barcoded 5' primer and a J-beta primer mix. Using its own MiXCR run on the 5' RACE reads, TCRdb lists one record per CDR3 protein. The sample shows hundreds of thousands of distinct CDR3 sequences, 40% to 50% of them seen only once. The source material was blood. Receptor source: an elderly man in good health.

The rearrangement uses TRBV24-1 and TRBJ2-5; D is ambiguous. Trimming removed 2 bases from V and 0 bases from J, with 9 bases in between. CDR1 is KGHDR, CDR2 SFDVKD, per germline. This CDR3 comprises 15 residues. The CDR3 sequence is CATSDSGPYQETQYF. DNA for the CDR3: TGTGCCACCAGTGATTCCGGACCGTACCAAGAGACCCAGTACTTC.

This clonotype appeared a few times. V and J are TRBV4-2 and TRBJ1-4, with D uncertain. Trimming took off 1 base at V and 5 bases at J, with 5 bases between the two ends. This CDR3 is 13 amino acids long. Germline V gene lookup returns CDR1 LGHNA and CDR2 YNFKEQ. CDR3 coding DNA: TGTGCCAGCAGCCAAGGAGCAAATGAAAAACTGTTTTTT. Its protein is CASSQGANEKLFF.

CDR3 amino acids: CASSPHGGLRNEQFF. The CDR3 DNA follows: TGTGCCAGCAGCCCCCACGGGGGATTACGCAATGAGCAGTTCTTC. The rearrangement links TRBV27 to TRBJ2-1; D perhaps matches TRBD2 (6 bases). V shed 6 bases and J shed 6 bases, with 18 bases lying between them. This CDR3 has 15 residues. Germline CDR1 MNHEY, CDR2 SMNVEV (reference sequence).

This clonotype was counted between two and nine times. The chain combines TRBV20-1 with TRBJ2-5, with D possibly matching TRBD2 (5 bases). CDR1 is DFQATT, CDR2 SNEGSKA, per germline (reference sequence). The CDR3 spans 13 residues. Trimming removed 1 base from V and 2 bases from J, with 8 bases in between. The CDR3 DNA is TGCAGTGCTAGAGTCGGGAATCAAGAGACCCAGTACTTC. Translating gives CSARVGNQETQYF.

The gene calls are TRBV18 and TRBJ1-2, with 7 nucleotides matching TRBD1. CDR3 length: 15 amino acids. Per germline, CDR1 KGHSH and CDR2 LQKENI. J lost 0 bases, V lost 4 bases, and 5 bases had no gene match. Here the CDR3 reads CASSHPGQTNYGYTF. The CDR3 nucleotides are TGTGCCAGCTCACACCCGGGACAGACTAACTATGGCTACACCTTC.

The gene calls are TRBV12-5 and TRBJ2-1; 10 bases align to TRBD2. Germline values: CDR1 LGHNT, CDR2 FRNRAP. This CDR3 comprises 14 residues. The J segment lost 5 bases and the V segment lost 4 bases, leaving 2 bases of the junction unmatched. The DNA for the CDR3 is TGTGCTAGTGGTTCTGGACTAGCGGACAATGAGCAGTTCTTC. Protein product: CASGSGLADNEQFF. Complete variable domain (other parts from reference TRBV12-5 and TRBJ2-1): DARVTQTPRHKVTEMGQEVTMRCQPILGHNTVFWYRQTMMQGLELLAYFRNRAPLDDSGMPKDRFSAEMPDATLATLKIQPSEPRDSAVYFCASGSGLADNEQFFGPGTRLTVL.

The chain recombines TRBV15 with TRBJ1-1; tentative D call: TRBD1 (5 bases). Germline V lookup: CDR1 LNHNV, CDR2 YYDKDF (reference sequence). V dropped 1 base and J dropped 7 bases, with 16 bases sitting between them. The CDR3 has 15 residues. Written as DNA, the CDR3 is TGTGCCACCAGCAGAGCCAGACTAGGGACGGTTGAAGCTTTCTTT. This encodes CATSRARLGTVEAFF.

The CDR3 DNA reads TGTGCCAGCAGTCTGCCGACAGGGGATCACAATGAGCAGTTCTTC. This translates into CASSLPTGDHNEQFF. The rearrangement uses TRBV28 and TRBJ2-1; TRBD1 matches 8 bases. The trim removed 5 bases at V and 5 bases at J, leaving 8 bases unmatched. CDR1 is MDHEN and CDR2 is SYDVKM in the germline V gene. This CDR3 spans 15 amino acids.

Remarks on this clonotype: This may arise from a read error, as a much more abundant clone is one base away. The V call is TRBV5-6, the J call TRBJ2-1, with 8 bases matching TRBD1. This CDR3 has 16 amino acids. The germline V gene encodes CDR1 SGHDT and CDR2 YYEEEE. The CDR3 region has the DNA TGTGCCGGCAGCTTATCTACAGGGGGCTCCTACAATGAGCAGTTCTTC. It specifies CAGSLSTGGSYNEQFF.

V and J are TRBV27 and TRBJ2-5; D gene unclear. V lost 6 bases and J 3 bases, leaving 11 bases between the germline ends. The CDR3 runs to 13 residues. Germline CDR1 and CDR2: MNHEY and SMNVEV (reference sequence). CDR3 amino acids: CASSRNTEETQYF. The CDR3 nucleotides read TGTGCCAGCAGCCGTAACACAGAAGAGACCCAGTACTTC.

This clonotype occurred a few times. The chain employs TRBV24-1 and TRBJ2-1; 11 bases are shared with TRBD1. This CDR3 is built from 18 residues. Germline V gene lookup returns CDR1 KGHDR and CDR2 SFDVKD. V dropped 2 bases and J dropped 7; count of bases not matched to a gene: 12. The CDR3 spells CATSDYPGQGARRNEQFF. The CDR3 coding sequence is TGTGCCACCAGTGATTACCCCGGACAGGGGGCAAGGAGGAATGAGCAGTTCTTC.

This clonotype was seen repeatedly, ten times or more. The J gene is TRBJ2-1, the V gene TRBV29-1; no clear D. Trimming took 5 bases from V and 0 from J, leaving 8 bases between them. Germline CDR1 is SQVTM and CDR2 is ANQGSEA. The CDR3 covers 13 residues. As DNA, the CDR3 is TGCAGCGTTCCTATCCTCTCCTACAATGAGCAGTTCTTC. It is translated as CSVPILSYNEQFF.

DNA of the CDR3: TGTGCCAGCAGCCCCTCGGGAGGGATGGGCACAGATACGCAGTATTTT. Encoded protein: CASSPSGGMGTDTQYF. The J gene is TRBJ2-3, the V gene TRBV7-2; 8 bases are shared with TRBD2. CDR1 and CDR2 (germline): SGHTA, FQGNSA. V shed 5 bases, J shed 1 base, and the junction held 8 bases outside the gene matches. The CDR3 covers 16 residues. Drawing the rest from reference TRBV7-2 and TRBJ2-3, the complete variable domain is GAGVSQSPSNKVTEKGKDVELRCDPISGHTALYWYRQSLGQGLEFLIYFQGNSAPDKSGLPSDRFSAERTGGSVSTLTIQRTQQEDSAVYLCASSPSGGMGTDTQYFGPGTRLTVL.

This clonotype was recorded at least ten times. This chain links TRBV2 with TRBJ2-7, with TRBD2 matching 11 bases. This CDR3 spans 14 amino acids. J gave up 3 bases and V 11 bases, and 9 bases lay outside the gene matches. CDR1 and CDR2 (germline): SNHLY, FYNNEI. The DNA for the CDR3 is TGTGCCTCCTCCCTTACTAGCGGGAGCTACGAGCAGTACTTC. Translating gives CASSLTSGSYEQYF.

The chain employs TRBV20-1 and TRBJ1-2, with TRBD1 matching 7 bases. CDR3 size: 14 residues. J was trimmed by 2 bases and V by 6 bases; bases with no gene match: 9. CDR1 is DFQATT and CDR2 is SNEGSKA in the germline V gene (reference sequence). The CDR3 spells CSARYRGRNYGYTF. The CDR3 DNA reads as TGCAGTGCGAGATACAGGGGTCGAAACTATGGCTACACCTTC.

CDR3: CASTKTGDRTQYF. CDR3 coding DNA: TGTGCCAGCACTAAGACAGGGGATCGGACCCAGTACTTC. This chain joins TRBV12-3 or TRBV12-4 and TRBJ2-5, with TRBD1 matching 8 bases. This CDR3 is built from 13 residues. Losses at the gene ends were 7 bases for V and 7 bases for J; bases not matched to a gene: 8.

The CDR3 bases are TGCAGTGCTAATATCCCCTACAATGAGCAGTTCTTC. It translates to CSANIPYNEQFF. This chain joins TRBV20-1 and TRBJ2-1; D is ambiguous. Looked up from germline, CDR1 is DFQATT and CDR2 is SNEGSKA (reference sequence). The CDR3 length is 12 residues. V gave up 4 bases and J gave up 2 bases, with 6 bases separating them.

This rearrangement joins TRBV12-5 to TRBJ1-5; perhaps TRBD1 as D (5 bases). Germline CDR1 LGHNT, CDR2 FRNRAP. CDR3 length: 15 residues. The V gene lost 7 bases and the J gene lost 2 bases, with 15 bases spanning the gap. CDR3 DNA: TGTGCTAGTGCCAAGAGCGGGGCGGGCAATCAGCCCCAGCATTTT. Amino acid sequence: CASAKSGAGNQPQHF.

This clonotype has only a few counts. The chain joins TRBV6-5 to TRBJ2-4; the match to TRBD2 covers 13 bases. Matching the DNA end better, TRBJ2-7 makes the J call doubtful. Germline-derived CDR1 and CDR2 are MNHEY and SVGAGI. CDR3 length equals 15 residues. The CDR3 sequence is CASSLTSGRQNEQYF. The DNA for the CDR3 is TGTGCCAGCAGCCTGACTAGCGGGAGGCAGAACGAGCAGTACTTC.

This clonotype was observed at least ten times. The J gene is TRBJ2-4, the V gene TRBV24-1; 12 bases are shared with TRBD1. V gave up 2 bases and J gave up 9 bases; unmatched junction bases: 19. Looked up from germline, CDR1 is KGHDR and CDR2 is SFDVKD. The CDR3 runs 20 residues. CDR3 residues: CATSDSAVGTGGAGRVIQYF. The DNA of the CDR3 is TGTGCCACCAGTGATTCCGCCGTGGGGACAGGGGGCGCAGGTCGGGTCATTCAGTACTTC.

The gene calls are TRBV27 and TRBJ2-7; D is possibly TRBD2 (6 bases). V dropped 8 bases and J dropped 0 bases, with 17 bases sitting between them. This CDR3 region has 15 residues. Germline assignment: CDR1 MNHEY and CDR2 SMNVEV (reference sequence). This CDR3 reads CASGSWDGSSYEQYF. The CDR3 DNA reads TGTGCCAGCGGCTCGTGGGACGGGAGCTCCTACGAGCAGTACTTC.

The chain has TRBV7-2 and TRBJ2-7; D unresolved. The CDR3 totals 13 residues. The germline V gene has CDR1 SGHTA and CDR2 FQGNSA. V gave up 6 bases and J gave up 2 bases, with 11 bases separating them. CDR3 protein: CASSKNKPYEQYF. CDR3 sequence (DNA): TGTGCCAGCAGTAAAAATAAACCCTACGAGCAGTACTTC.

The table lists this clonotype with a few counts. The chain joins TRBV30 to TRBJ2-3; 8 bases are shared with TRBD2. Germline assignment: CDR1 GTSNPN and CDR2 SVGIG (reference sequence). The CDR3 consists of 15 residues. J gave up 1 base and V 2 bases, and 5 bases lay outside the gene matches. The CDR3 region is CAWSSSGGGTDTQYF. The CDR3 DNA reads TGTGCCTGGAGTTCAAGCGGGGGAGGCACAGATACGCAGTATTTT.

In regard to this clonotype: Possible read error: a much larger clone is one base away. The chain carries TRBV3-1 and TRBJ2-6, with 7 bases that match TRBD2. The CDR3 sequence is 18 residues long. Germline V gives CDR1 LGHDT, CDR2 YNNKEL (reference sequence). J gave up 2 bases and V 4 bases, and 11 bases lay outside the gene matches. The CDR3 is CASSPKLADLPGANVLTF. Written as DNA, the CDR3 is TGTGCCAGCAGCCCGAAGCTAGCGGACCTCCCTGGGGCCAACGTCCTGACTTTC.

The CDR3 reads CASLGARYSTDTQYF. The CDR3 bases are TGTGCCAGCCTGGGAGCGCGCTATAGCACAGATACGCAGTATTTT. This rearrangement joins TRBV7-8 to TRBJ2-3; possibly TRBD2 for D (5 bases). This CDR3 contains 15 residues. Germline lookup yields CDR1 SGHVS and CDR2 FQNEAQ. Deletions cut 8 bases from V and 0 bases from J, with 15 bases between.

This clonotype was counted ten times or more. The chain links TRBV20-1 to TRBJ2-3; 8 nucleotides line up with TRBD2. V gave up 6 bases and J gave up 1 base; unmatched junction bases: 3. The CDR3 extends over 13 amino acids. In germline, CDR1 is DFQATT, CDR2 SNEGSKA (reference sequence). The CDR3 region is CSAQTSGTDTQYF. As DNA, the CDR3 is TGCAGTGCGCAGACTAGCGGCACAGATACGCAGTATTTT.

This clonotype was picked up many times. The rearrangement joins TRBV14 to TRBJ1-1; TRBD1 matches at 11 bases. This CDR3 contains 14 residues. The V gene's germline CDR1 is SGHDN and CDR2 FVKESK. The V and J ends lost 6 bases and 5 bases, in that order; junction bases with no gene match: 5. The DNA for the CDR3 is TGTGCCAGCAGACTCGGGACAGGGGGAACTGAAGCTTTCTTT. It yields the protein CASRLGTGGTEAFF.

This clonotype was recorded at least ten times. J is TRBJ2-1 and V is TRBV29-1; 7 bases line up with TRBD2. Trimming removed 3 bases from V and 5 bases from J; junction bases left unmatched: 10. The CDR3 runs to 15 residues. Germline CDR1 SQVTM, CDR2 ANQGSEA. The CDR3 reads CSVDSPVGGNNEQFF. The CDR3 DNA is TGCAGCGTTGATAGCCCTGTCGGGGGGAACAATGAGCAGTTCTTC.

J is TRBJ2-3 and V is TRBV5-1; 8 bases agree with TRBD1. V lost 9 bases to trimming and J lost 2 bases; unmatched junction nucleotides: 8. The CDR3 length is 14 residues. The germline CDR1 and CDR2 sequences are SGHRS and YFSETQ. Here the CDR3 DNA reads TGCGCCAACAGTGGGACAGGAGCCACAGATACGCAGTATTTT. This sequence encodes CANSGTGATDTQYF. Full variable domain (rest looked up from reference TRBV5-1 and TRBJ2-3): KAGVTQTPRYLIKTRGQQVTLSCSPISGHRSVSWYQQTPGQGLQFLFEYFSETQRNKGNFPGRFSGRQFSNSRSEMNVSTLELGDSALYLCANSGTGATDTQYFGPGTRLTVL.

V is TRBV20-1 and J is TRBJ2-5; D gene unclear. The CDR3 is 13 amino acids. In germline, CDR1 is DFQATT, CDR2 SNEGSKA (reference sequence). The V end was cut by 6 bases, the J end by 6 bases, with 17 bases between. The CDR3 DNA reads TGCAGTGCCCAGGAGAGTCAGGCCAAGACCCAGTACTTC. Translation gives CSAQESQAKTQYF.

Only a few counts were recorded for this clonotype. The V and J genes are TRBV6-2 or TRBV6-3 and TRBJ2-2; 7 bases are shared with TRBD1. The germline V gene encodes CDR1 MNHEY and CDR2 SVGEGT. The CDR3 consists of 14 residues. V was pared by 6 bases and J by 3 bases, with 4 bases of the junction left unmatched. The CDR3 region is CASSPGQHTGELFF. In DNA form, the CDR3 reads TGTGCCAGCAGCCCGGGACAGCACACCGGGGAGCTGTTTTTT.